A single sample gave rise to the 18 T cell receptor beta chains below, sequenced in a study of T cells in Graves' hyperthyroidism and ophthalmopathy. The investigators amplified TCR beta CDR3 regions from RNA transcripts. Researchers ran a first-round RT-PCR on the TCR CDR3 using the HTBI primer set. TCRdb ran MiXCR on the multiplex PCR reads and lists one entry per CDR3 protein. The repertoire holds 400,000 to 600,000 distinct CDR3 sequences, with about 16% as singletons. Sequencing was performed on blood. These receptors were obtained from a woman aged 25 to 45 with Graves' ophthalmopathy.

As concerns this clonotype: Just one base apart from a much larger clone, this may be a read error. The chain uses TRBV7-9 and TRBJ1-1; D not resolved. The CDR3 contains 11 residues. From germline, CDR1 is SEHNR and CDR2 FQNEAQ (reference sequence). CDR3 sequence reads: CASSPSTGAFF. The CDR3 nucleotides read TGTGCCAGCAGCCCAAGCACTGGAGCTTTCTTT.

A remark on this clonotype: A read error may produce the germline difference seen at one junction end. The rearrangement joins TRBV11-2 to TRBJ1-3, with D maybe TRBD1 (6 bases). Per the germline V gene, CDR1 is SGHAT and CDR2 is FQNNGV. This CDR3 region has 13 residues. The CDR3 spells CASSSGQLNTRYF. Written as DNA, the CDR3 is TGTGCCAGCAGCTCCGGACAGCTAAACACCAGATATTTT.

The table lists this clonotype with many counts. The chain has TRBV3-1 and TRBJ2-7, with 9 bases identical to TRBD2. This CDR3 has 17 residues. CDR1 and CDR2 (germline): LGHDT, YNNKEL (reference sequence). V shed 3 bases, J shed 0 bases, and the junction held 9 bases outside the gene matches. The CDR3 DNA reads TGTGCCAGCAGCCAGTCGACTCTAGCGGGGCCCTCCTACGAGCAGTACTTC. Translating gives CASSQSTLAGPSYEQYF.

This clonotype showed up many times. This sequence joins TRBV2 and TRBJ2-3; 10 positions agree with TRBD1. Germline CDR1 SNHLY, CDR2 FYNNEI. This CDR3 has 14 residues. After removal of 5 bases from V and 8 bases from J, the junction contained 7 bases not matched to a gene. The CDR3 region is CASSIRDRGSTQYF. The DNA for the CDR3 is TGTGCCAGCAGTATACGGGACAGGGGAAGTACGCAGTATTTT.

This clonotype occurred a few times. A junction boundary mismatches the germline segment, possibly from a read error. This rearrangement joins TRBV2 to TRBJ2-1; tentatively, D is TRBD2 (6 bases). The CDR3 covers 16 residues. CDR1 and CDR2 from the germline V gene are SNHLY and FYNNEI. The CDR3 region is CASTVLGGAINNGQFF. The CDR3 DNA reads as TGTGCCAGCACCGTCCTCGGGGGAGCGATAAACAATGGGCAGTTCTTC.

Many counts were recorded for this clonotype. J is TRBJ2-7 and V is TRBV28, with D possibly being TRBD2 (5 bases). This CDR3 has 13 residues. From germline, CDR1 is MDHEN and CDR2 SYDVKM. V was shortened by 5 bases and J by 2 bases, with 10 bases between the two germline ends. CDR3 in amino acids: CASSRQRAYEQYF. The CDR3, as DNA: TGTGCCAGCAGTCGCCAGAGGGCCTACGAGCAGTACTTC.

This clonotype came up many times. The V and J genes are TRBV18 and TRBJ1-1; D is ambiguous. Germline assignment: CDR1 KGHSH and CDR2 LQKENI. This CDR3 contains 17 residues. Trimming stripped 8 bases from V and 8 bases from J, with 30 bases between. CDR3 bases: TGTGCCAGCCAGCCAAAGTCTCCGGGAGCACTTCCGACCGAAGCTTTCTTT. It is translated as CASQPKSPGALPTEAFF.

This clonotype has just a few counts. The V gene is TRBV12-3 or TRBV12-4, the J gene TRBJ2-3, with 8 bases identical to TRBD2. V shed 4 bases and J 3 bases; nucleotides not matched to a gene: 3. The length of the CDR3 is 14 residues. The CDR3 sequence: CASSWASGTDTQYF. The CDR3 DNA sequence: TGTGCCAGCAGTTGGGCTAGCGGGACAGATACGCAGTATTTT.

This clonotype was counted at least ten times. The chain is built from TRBV20-1 and TRBJ1-1; D possibly corresponds to TRBD1 (5 bases). The germline V gene encodes CDR1 DFQATT and CDR2 SNEGSKA (reference sequence). There are 13 residues in the CDR3. Trimming left V 5 bases short and J 1 base short, with 11 bases between. The CDR3 sequence is CSAVRGWNTEAFF. In DNA form, the CDR3 reads TGCAGTGCTGTACGGGGGTGGAACACTGAAGCTTTCTTT.

J is TRBJ2-2 and V is TRBV28, with D possibly being TRBD1 or TRBD2 (7 bases each). V was pared by 6 bases and J by 4 bases, with 15 bases between. CDR3 size: 15 residues. Germline V gene sequence: CDR1 MDHEN, CDR2 SYDVKM. DNA of the CDR3: TGTGCCAGCAGCTATCAGGGGGAGGGCACCGGGGAGCTGTTTTTT. It specifies CASSYQGEGTGELFF.

This clonotype was counted many times. The chain uses TRBV7-2 and TRBJ2-7; tentatively, D is TRBD1 (6 bases). The ends were cut back, 5 bases at V and 0 bases at J, with 14 bases in the middle. CDR3 size: 15 residues. Germline assignment: CDR1 SGHTA and CDR2 FQGNSA. CDR3 residues: CASSPRQQGSYEQYF. In nucleotides, the CDR3 is TGTGCCAGCAGCCCCAGACAACAGGGCTCCTACGAGCAGTACTTC.

This clonotype has just a few counts. DNA for the CDR3: TGCGCCAGCAGCTTGGCCGGCAGGGTGGGACCCCAGCATTTT. As protein: CASSLAGRVGPQHF. This rearrangement joins TRBV5-1 to TRBJ1-5; D is possibly TRBD1 (5 bases). From germline, CDR1 is SGHRS and CDR2 YFSETQ. The germline V and J ends were trimmed by 0 bases and 10 bases, with 14 bases remaining between them. The CDR3 contains 14 residues.

V gene TRBV4-1 combines with J gene TRBJ1-4; D is uncertain. The CDR3 spans 13 residues. CDR1 is MGHRA, CDR2 YSYEKL, per germline. Trimming took 2 bases from V and 2 from J, leaving 3 bases between them. The CDR3 sequence: CASSQQTNEKLFF. CDR3 nucleotide sequence: TGCGCCAGCAGCCAACAGACTAATGAAAAACTGTTTTTT.

A remark on this clonotype: Being one base from a much bigger clone, this may be a read error. J is TRBJ2-1 and V is TRBV24-1; D is undetermined. Trimming took 2 bases from V and 2 from J, leaving 12 bases between them. This CDR3 region has 16 residues. From germline, CDR1 is KGHDR and CDR2 SFDVKD. The CDR3 bases are TGTGCCACCAGTGATTCAGACGCAAGCCCCTACAATGAGCAGTTCTTC. Translated: CATSDSDASPYNEQFF.

A few counts support this clonotype. The rearrangement links TRBV5-5 to TRBJ2-7, with D perhaps assigned TRBD1 or TRBD2 (5 bases each). This CDR3 comprises 14 residues. From germline, CDR1 is SGHKS and CDR2 YYEKEE (reference sequence). Deletions cut 0 bases from V and 2 bases from J, with 9 bases between. CDR3 bases: TGTGCCAGCAGCTTGGTGGGGGAAACCTACGAGCAGTACTTC. Its translation: CASSLVGETYEQYF.

This rearrangement joins TRBV9 to TRBJ1-2; TRBD1 matches at 12 bases. This CDR3 has 16 residues. Trimming at V came to 3 bases and at J to 8 bases, leaving 11 bases not matched to a gene. Germline CDR1 SGDLS, CDR2 YYNGEE. The chain's CDR3 is CASSEGATGTGGGYTF. The CDR3 DNA follows: TGTGCCAGCAGCGAAGGGGCAACCGGGACAGGGGGCGGCTACACCTTC. The entire variable domain, with the rest obtained from reference TRBV9 and TRBJ1-2, is as follows: DSGVTQTPKHLITATGQRVTLRCSPRSGDLSVYWYQQSLDQGLQFLIQYYNGEERAKGNILERFSAQQFPDLHSELNLSSLELGDSALYFCASSEGATGTGGGYTFGSGTRLTVV.

This clonotype has at least ten counts. The chain joins TRBV6-1 to TRBJ1-1, with a possible D match to TRBD1 (6 bases). The ends were cut back, 10 bases at V and 5 bases at J, with 23 bases in the middle. The CDR3 spans 15 residues. CDR1 is MNHNS, CDR2 SASEGT, per germline. Written as DNA, the CDR3 is TGTGCCACCACTGGACTTCAGGGGAGTCGGACTGAAGCTTTCTTT. This codes for CATTGLQGSRTEAFF.

The chain combines TRBV9 with TRBJ2-7; TRBD1 matches 8 bases. This CDR3 is 14 amino acids long. V lost 5 bases to trimming and J lost 4 bases; unmatched junction nucleotides: 8. Looked up from germline, CDR1 is SGDLS and CDR2 is YYNGEE. This chain's CDR3 is CASRGAGGLYEQYF. In DNA form, the CDR3 reads TGTGCCAGCAGGGGGGCAGGGGGCCTGTACGAGCAGTACTTC.